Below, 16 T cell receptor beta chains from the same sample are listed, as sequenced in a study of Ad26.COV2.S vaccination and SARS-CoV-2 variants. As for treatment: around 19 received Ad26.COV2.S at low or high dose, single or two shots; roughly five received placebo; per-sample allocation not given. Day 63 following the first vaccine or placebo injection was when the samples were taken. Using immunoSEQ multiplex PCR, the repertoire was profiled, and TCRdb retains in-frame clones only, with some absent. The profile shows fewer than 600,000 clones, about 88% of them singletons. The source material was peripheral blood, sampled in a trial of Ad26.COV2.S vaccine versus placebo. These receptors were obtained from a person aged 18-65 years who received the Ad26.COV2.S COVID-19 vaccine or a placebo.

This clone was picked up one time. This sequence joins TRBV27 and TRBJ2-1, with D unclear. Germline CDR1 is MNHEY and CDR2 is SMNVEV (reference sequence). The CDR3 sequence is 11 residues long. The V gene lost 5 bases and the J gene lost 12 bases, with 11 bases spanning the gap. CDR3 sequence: CASSLGVRQFF. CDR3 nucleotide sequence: TGTGCCAGCAGTCTAGGAGTGCGGCAGTTCTTC.

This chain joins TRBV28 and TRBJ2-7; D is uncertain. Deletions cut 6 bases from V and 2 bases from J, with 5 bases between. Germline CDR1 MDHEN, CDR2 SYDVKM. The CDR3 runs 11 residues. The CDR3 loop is CASSKPYEQYF. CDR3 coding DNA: TGTGCCAGCAGCAAACCCTACGAGCAGTACTTC. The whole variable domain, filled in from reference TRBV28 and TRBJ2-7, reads DVKVTQSSRYLVKRTGEKVFLECVQDMDHENMFWYRQDPGLGLRLIYFSYDVKMKEKGDIPEGYSVSREKKERFSLILESASTNQTSMYLCASSKPYEQYFGPGTRLTVT.

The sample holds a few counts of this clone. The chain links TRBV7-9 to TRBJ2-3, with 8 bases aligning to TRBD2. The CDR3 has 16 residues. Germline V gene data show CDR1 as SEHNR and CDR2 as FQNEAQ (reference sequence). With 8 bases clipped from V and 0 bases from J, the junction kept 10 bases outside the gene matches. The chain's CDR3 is CASRSGKGASTDTQYF. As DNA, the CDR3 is TGTGCCAGCCGTAGCGGGAAAGGCGCTAGCACAGATACGCAGTATTTT.

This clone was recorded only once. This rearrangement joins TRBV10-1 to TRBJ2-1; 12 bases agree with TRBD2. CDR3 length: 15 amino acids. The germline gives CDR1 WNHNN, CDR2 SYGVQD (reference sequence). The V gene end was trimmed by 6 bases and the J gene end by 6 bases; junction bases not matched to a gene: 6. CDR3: CASSTGTSGRNEQFF. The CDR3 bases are TGCGCCAGCAGCACCGGGACTAGCGGGCGCAATGAGCAGTTCTTC.

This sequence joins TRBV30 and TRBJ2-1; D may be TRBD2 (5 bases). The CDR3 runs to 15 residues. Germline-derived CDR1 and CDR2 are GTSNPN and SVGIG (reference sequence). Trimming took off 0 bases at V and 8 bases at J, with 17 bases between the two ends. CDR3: CAWSVGRGPNHEQFF. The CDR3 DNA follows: TGTGCCTGGAGTGTCGGCAGAGGGCCCAACCATGAGCAGTTCTTC. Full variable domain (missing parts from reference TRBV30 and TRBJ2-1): SQTIHQWPATLVQPVGSPLSLECTVEGTSNPNLYWYRQAAGRGLQLLFYSVGIGQISSEVPQNLSASRPQDRQFILSSKKLLLSDSGFYLCAWSVGRGPNHEQFFGPGTRLTVL.

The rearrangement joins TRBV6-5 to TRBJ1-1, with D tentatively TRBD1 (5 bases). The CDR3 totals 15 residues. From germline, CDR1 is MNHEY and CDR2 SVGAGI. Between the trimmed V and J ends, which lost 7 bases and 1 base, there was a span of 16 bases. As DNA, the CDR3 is TGTGCCAGCACCACCGACAGAAACTGGAACACTGAAGCTTTCTTT. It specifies CASTTDRNWNTEAFF.

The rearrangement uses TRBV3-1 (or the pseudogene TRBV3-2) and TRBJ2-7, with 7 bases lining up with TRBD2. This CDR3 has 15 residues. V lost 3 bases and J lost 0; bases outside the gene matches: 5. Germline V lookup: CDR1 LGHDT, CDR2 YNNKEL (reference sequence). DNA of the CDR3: TGTGCCAGCAGCCATCTCGGGGGGTCCTCCTACGAGCAGTACTTC. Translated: CASSHLGGSSYEQYF.

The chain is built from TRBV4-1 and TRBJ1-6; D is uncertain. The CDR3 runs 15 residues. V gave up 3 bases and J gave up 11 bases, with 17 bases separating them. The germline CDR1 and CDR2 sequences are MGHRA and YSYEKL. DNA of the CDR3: TGCGCCAGCAGCCATATCGGACCCAGAGGGACACCCCTCCACTTT. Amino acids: CASSHIGPRGTPLHF.

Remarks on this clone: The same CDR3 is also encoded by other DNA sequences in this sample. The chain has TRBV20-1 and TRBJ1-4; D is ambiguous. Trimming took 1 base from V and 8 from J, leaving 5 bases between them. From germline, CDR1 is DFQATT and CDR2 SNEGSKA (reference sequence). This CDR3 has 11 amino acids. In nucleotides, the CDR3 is TGCAGTGCTAGAGTAGGGGAAAAACTGTTTTTT. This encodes CSARVGEKLFF.

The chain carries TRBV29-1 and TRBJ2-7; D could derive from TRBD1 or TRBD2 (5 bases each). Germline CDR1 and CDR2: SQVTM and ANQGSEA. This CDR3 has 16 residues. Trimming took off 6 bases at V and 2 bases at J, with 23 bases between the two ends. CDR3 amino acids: CSVQRPGRDATYEQYF. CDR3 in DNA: TGCAGCGTCCAGAGGCCGGGCCGGGACGCCACCTACGAGCAGTACTTC.

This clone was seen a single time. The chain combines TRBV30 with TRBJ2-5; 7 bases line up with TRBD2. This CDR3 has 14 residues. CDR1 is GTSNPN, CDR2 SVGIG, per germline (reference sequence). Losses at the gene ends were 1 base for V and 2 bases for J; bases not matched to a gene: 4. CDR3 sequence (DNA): TGTGCCTGGAGTGGACTAGCCTCGCAAGAGACCCAGTACTTC. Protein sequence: CAWSGLASQETQYF.

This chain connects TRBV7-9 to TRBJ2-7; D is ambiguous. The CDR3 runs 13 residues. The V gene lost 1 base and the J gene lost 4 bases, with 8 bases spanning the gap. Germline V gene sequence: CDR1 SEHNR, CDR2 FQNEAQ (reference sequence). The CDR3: CASSLDSSYEQYF. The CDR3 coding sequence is TGTGCCAGCAGCTTAGACAGTTCGTACGAGCAGTACTTC.

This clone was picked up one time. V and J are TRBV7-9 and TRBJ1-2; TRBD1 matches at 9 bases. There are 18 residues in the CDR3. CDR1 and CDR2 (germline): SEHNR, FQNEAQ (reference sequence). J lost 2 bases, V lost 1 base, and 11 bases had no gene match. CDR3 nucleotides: TGTGCCAGCAGCTTAGGGACAGGGGACTCCCCTATCAACTATGGCTACACCTTC. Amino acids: CASSLGTGDSPINYGYTF.

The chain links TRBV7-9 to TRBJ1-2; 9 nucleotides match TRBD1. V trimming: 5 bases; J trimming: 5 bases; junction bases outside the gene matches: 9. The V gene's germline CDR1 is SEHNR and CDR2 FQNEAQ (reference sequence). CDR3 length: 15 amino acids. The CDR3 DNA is TGTGCCAGCAGCCCTCCATCCGGGACAGGGTATGGCTACACCTTC. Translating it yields CASSPPSGTGYGYTF.

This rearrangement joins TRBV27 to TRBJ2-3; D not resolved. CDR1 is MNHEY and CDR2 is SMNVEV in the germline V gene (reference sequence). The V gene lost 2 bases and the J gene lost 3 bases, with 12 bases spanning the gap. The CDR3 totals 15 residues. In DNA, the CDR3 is TGTGCCAGCAGTTTAGTGGGGTGGGGAACAGATACGCAGTATTTT. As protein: CASSLVGWGTDTQYF.

The CDR3 sequence: CASSLDRGHFNYGYTF. The CDR3 DNA reads as TGTGCCAGCAGCCTTGACAGGGGACACTTCAACTATGGCTACACCTTC. The J gene is TRBJ1-2, the V gene TRBV28, with 8 bases identical to TRBD1. The V gene's germline CDR1 is MDHEN and CDR2 SYDVKM. This CDR3 spans 16 amino acids. V lost 6 bases and J lost 2; bases outside the gene matches: 11.